This TCR beta chain was found in a study of T cell responses to AZD1222 COVID-19 vaccine. Regarding the study as a whole: Donors in the cohort were predominantly white British and more often female, and clonal diversity was possibly underestimated.

V lost 3 bases to trimming and J lost 5 bases; unmatched junction nucleotides: 6. Germline V gives CDR1 LGHDT, CDR2 YNNKEL (reference sequence). There are 15 residues in the CDR3. Libraries were prepared by immunoSEQ multiplex PCR; TCRdb keeps only in-frame clonotypes and omits some of them. This sample has approximately 110,000 clones, with about 90% found just once. Comments on this clone: The antigen is unknown.

V gene TRBV3-1 (or the pseudogene TRBV3-2) combines with J gene TRBJ1-5; 8 bases fit TRBD1. The origin of this receptor is an adult in good health. Sequencing was performed on peripheral blood, taken on day 0 of AZD1222 vaccination. CDR3 DNA: TGTGCCAGCAGCCAGACAGGACAGGGCGATCAGCCCCAGCATTTT. It codes for CASSQTGQGDQPQHF.